This T cell receptor beta chain was found in a study of T cells in Graves' hyperthyroidism and ophthalmopathy. A patient was excluded if there was uncontrolled infection, other autoimmune disease, pregnancy or lactation. Blood was drawn at first hyperthyroidism diagnosis, before any ophthalmopathy symptoms. There were TCR beta CDR3 regions amplified from RNA transcripts. HTBI primers were employed in a first-round RT-PCR of the TCR CDR3. TCRdb reprocessed the multiplex PCR reads via MiXCR and lists one record per CDR3 protein. The sample consists of roughly 180,000 distinct CDR3 sequences, roughly 9.4% of them appearing once. Study-wide points: Prediction of ophthalmopathy progression came a median roughly 6.6 months pre-onset. Blood also held most thyroid clonotypes expanded beyond 0.001.

Trimming at V came to 10 bases and at J to 6 bases, leaving 5 bases not matched to a gene. The germline CDR1 and CDR2 sequences are SEHNR and FQNEAQ (reference sequence). CDR3 size: 11 residues. This clonotype showed up many times. The antigen is undetermined. This TCR derives from a woman aged 18-30 years with Graves' hyperthyroidism that later progressed to Graves' ophthalmopathy. The rearrangement links TRBV7-9 to TRBJ1-2, with 7 bases aligning to TRBD1. Sequenced material: blood. The CDR3 DNA reads as TGTGCCACCCAACAGGGGAATGGCTACACCTTC. Protein product: CATQQGNGYTF.